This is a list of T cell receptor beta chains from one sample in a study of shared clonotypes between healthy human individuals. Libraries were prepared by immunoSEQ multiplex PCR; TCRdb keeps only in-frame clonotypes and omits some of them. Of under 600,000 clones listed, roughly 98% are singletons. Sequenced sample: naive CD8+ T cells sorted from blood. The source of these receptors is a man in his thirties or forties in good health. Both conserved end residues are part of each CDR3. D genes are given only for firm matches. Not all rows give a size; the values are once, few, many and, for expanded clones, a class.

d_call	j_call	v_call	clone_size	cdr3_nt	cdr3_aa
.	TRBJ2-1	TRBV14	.	TGTGCCAGCAGCCAAGGGGTCAGCGGGCCCAATGAGCAGTTCTTC	CASSQGVSGPNEQFF
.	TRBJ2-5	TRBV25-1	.	TGTGCCAGCAGTGACTCTTACGTGGAGACCCAGTACTTC	CASSDSYVETQYF
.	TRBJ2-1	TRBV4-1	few	TGCGCCAGCAGCCAAGTCTCGGACAGCAATGAGCAGTTCTTC	CASSQVSDSNEQFF
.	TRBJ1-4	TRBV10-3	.	TGTGCCATCAGTGAGGGCAGGGAAGCAACTAATGAAAAACTGTTTTTT	CAISEGREATNEKLFF
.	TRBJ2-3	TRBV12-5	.	TGTGCTAGTGGTTTGGGGGCGGCAGATACGCAGTATTTT	CASGLGAADTQYF
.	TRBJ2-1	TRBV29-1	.	TGCAGCGTTGAGGCTGTGGGGGAAGGTTGGGCGGGCGAGCAGTTCTTC	CSVEAVGEGWAGEQFF
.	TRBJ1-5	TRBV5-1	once	TGCGCCAGCAGCTTGGAGGGGGGTCTGAATCAGCCCCAGCATTTT	CASSLEGGLNQPQHF
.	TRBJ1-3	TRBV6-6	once	TGTGCCAGCGCACTCACCCCTGCGGACACCATATATTTT	CASALTPADTIYF
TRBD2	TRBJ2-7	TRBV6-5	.	TGTGCCAGCAGTTATAGCGGGACTAGATCCTACGAGCAGTACTTC	CASSYSGTRSYEQYF
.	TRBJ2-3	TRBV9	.	TGTGCCAGCAGCGTTAGCGGCACAGATACGCAGTATTTT	CASSVSGTDTQYF
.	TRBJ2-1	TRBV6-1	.	TGTGCCAGCAGCGTTGACGGAAGCTCCTACAATGAGCAGTTCTTC	CASSVDGSSYNEQFF
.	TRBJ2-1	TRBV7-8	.	TGTGCCAGCAGCTCGCCCACCCAAGGACGAAATGAGCAGTTCTTC	CASSSPTQGRNEQFF
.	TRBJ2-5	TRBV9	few	TGTGCCAGCAGCGGGAAGACCCAGTACTTC	CASSGKTQYF
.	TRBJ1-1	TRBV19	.	TGTGCCAGTAGTATAGATCTCCAGGTAGAAGCTTTCTTT	CASSIDLQVEAFF
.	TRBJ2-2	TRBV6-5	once	TGTGCCACTAACCGACAGGAGACGAACACCGGGGAGCTGTTTTTT	CATNRQETNTGELFF
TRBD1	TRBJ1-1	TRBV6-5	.	TGTGCCAGCAGTCCCGCGGGACAGATGAACACTGAAGCTTTCTTT	CASSPAGQMNTEAFF
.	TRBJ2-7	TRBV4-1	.	TGCGCCAGCAGCCAAGCCCTACCCTACGAGCAGTACTTC	CASSQALPYEQYF
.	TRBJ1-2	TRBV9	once	TGTGCCAGCACCAACACCTATGGCTACACCTTC	CASTNTYGYTF
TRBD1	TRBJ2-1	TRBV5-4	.	TGTGCCAGCACCAGGACAGGCCTTTACAATGAGCAGTTCTTC	CASTRTGLYNEQFF
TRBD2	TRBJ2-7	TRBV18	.	TGTGCCAGCTCACCACCCATAGCGGGAGAAAGGTACGAGCAGTACTTC	CASSPPIAGERYEQYF
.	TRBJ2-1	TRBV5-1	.	TGCGCCAGCAGCTCAGCCGGGACAAACTACAATGAGCAGTTCTTC	CASSSAGTNYNEQFF
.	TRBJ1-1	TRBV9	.	TGTGCCAGCAGCGCTCTCTCAGGGCTTGCTGAAGCTTTCTTT	CASSALSGLAEAFF
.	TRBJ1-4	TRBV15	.	TGTGCCACCAGCCCCCGCTTCACAGGCAGCGAAAAACTGTTTTTT	CATSPRFTGSEKLFF
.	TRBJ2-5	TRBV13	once	TGTGCCAGCAGCTTAGGCTTGCCGCAAGAGACCCAGTACTTC	CASSLGLPQETQYF
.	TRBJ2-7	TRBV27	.	TGTGCCAGCAGTTATAAAGGGACTGCTAATGAGCAGTACTTC	CASSYKGTANEQYF
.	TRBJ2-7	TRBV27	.	TGTGCCAGCAGTCCCGGACAAGGGAGCTCCTACGAGCAGTACTTC	CASSPGQGSSYEQYF
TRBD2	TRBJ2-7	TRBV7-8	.	TGTGCCAGCAGCTTCGGGACTAGCGGGAGTTACGAGCAGTACTTC	CASSFGTSGSYEQYF
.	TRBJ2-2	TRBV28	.	TGTGCCAGCCGGATAGGGAGAAACACCGGGGAGCTGTTTTTT	CASRIGRNTGELFF
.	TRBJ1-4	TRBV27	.	TGTGCCAGCAGTTTACTCGGAGGTGAAAAACTGTTTTTT	CASSLLGGEKLFF
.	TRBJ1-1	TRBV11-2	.	TGTGCCAGCAGTCTCGACAGCACTGAAGCTTTCTTT	CASSLDSTEAFF
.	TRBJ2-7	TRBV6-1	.	TGTGCCAGCAGTGATTTTGGCAGGGGAAGCTACGAGCAGTACTTC	CASSDFGRGSYEQYF
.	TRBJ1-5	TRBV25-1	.	TGTGCCAGCAGCTCCGGGACAACTCACCAGCCCCAGCATTTT	CASSSGTTHQPQHF
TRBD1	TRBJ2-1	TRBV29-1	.	TGCAGCGTTGAAGGACAGGGATCCTACAATGAGCAGTTCTTC	CSVEGQGSYNEQFF
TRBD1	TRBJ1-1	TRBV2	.	TGTGCCAGCAGTGACGGACAGGGGAACACTGAAGCTTTCTTT	CASSDGQGNTEAFF
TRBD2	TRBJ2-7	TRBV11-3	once	TGTGCCAGCAGCGAAGGACCAGCGGGATCTCAGTACTTC	CASSEGPAGSQYF
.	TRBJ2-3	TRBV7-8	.	TGTGCCAGCAGCTTACTTTCGGCCTTACGGGGCGCAGATACGCAGTATTTT	CASSLLSALRGADTQYF
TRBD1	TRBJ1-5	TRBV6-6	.	TGTGCCAGCAGTTACCTCGACAGGGGTAGCAATCAGCCCCAGCATTTT	CASSYLDRGSNQPQHF
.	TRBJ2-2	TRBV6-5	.	TGTGCCAGCAGTTACCAACAGGGGAACACCGGGGAGCTGTTTTTT	CASSYQQGNTGELFF